This T cell receptor beta chain is drawn from a study of radiotherapy plus CTLA-4 blockade in lung cancer. Study-level information: Among enrolled patients, over 15% responded and approximately 33% achieved disease control. Study-level results: After treatment with radiotherapy plus ipilimumab, TCR clones that came from the tumor expanded in blood.

The CDR3 extends over 15 amino acids. The V end was cut by 1 base, the J end by 5 bases, with 12 bases between. Germline V gene lookup returns CDR1 SGHVS and CDR2 FQNEAQ. The study treated chemo-refractory metastatic non-small-cell lung cancer patients with focal radiation plus ipilimumab CTLA-4 blockade. TCRdb's table, derived via immunoSEQ multiplex PCR, lists solely in-frame clones and lacks some. The sample yields approximately 81,000 clones, 60% to 85% seen once. Note on this clone: Antigen: not known.

The source is a human donor with non-small cell lung cancer who had a partial response to radiotherapy plus ipilimumab. Some clones in this sample may be carry-over from other donors' samples. The chain is built from TRBV7-8 and TRBJ2-1; a possible D gene is TRBD2 (5 bases). The sample consisted of peripheral blood, taken from a patient treated with radiotherapy plus ipilimumab. CDR3 amino acids: CASSLGARGNNEQFF. DNA of the CDR3: TGTGCCAGCAGCTTAGGGGCCCGGGGAAACAATGAGCAGTTCTTC.